Following are 4 T cell receptor beta chains from one sample sequenced in a study of metastatic and nonmetastatic thyroid tumors. TCRdb re-analyzed the PCR reads using MiXCR. The data hold roughly 25,000 clones, with roughly 19% observed a single time. Thyroid surgery had not been preceded by any treatment in any patient. Input material: blood. All receptors derive from a male donor with papillary thyroid cancer or a benign thyroid nodule (not recorded which). Some clones in this sample may be carry-over from other donors' samples.

This clone was picked up many times. The chain joins TRBV6-1 to TRBJ1-6, with D unresolved. Germline V CDR1 and CDR2: MNHNS, SASEGT. CDR3 size: 15 residues. Trimming cost V 6 bases and J 1 base, with 10 bases left between them. CDR3 sequence reads: CASRFLGSYNSPLHF. CDR3 DNA: TGTGCCAGCAGATTTTTAGGGTCCTATAATTCACCCCTCCACTTT.

This clone was seen ten or more times. The rearrangement uses TRBV29-1 and TRBJ2-1; 11 nucleotides match TRBD2. Germline assignment: CDR1 SQVTM and CDR2 ANQGSEA. V shed 8 bases and J 9 bases; nucleotides not matched to a gene: 12. The CDR3 runs to 14 residues. The CDR3 protein is CSTLTSGRSGEQFF. In nucleotides, the CDR3 is TGCAGCACCTTAACTAGCGGGAGATCGGGTGAGCAGTTCTTC.

As concerns this clone: No conserved phenylalanine or tryptophan ends this CDR3, so it is likely a read error. The CDR3 is CASSGQGPSGNTIYP. The DNA of the CDR3 is TGTGCCAGCAGCGGACAGGGGCCATCTGGAAACACCATATATCCC. The chain uses TRBV9 and TRBJ1-3; 8 bases match TRBD1. Germline V CDR1 and CDR2: SGDLS, YYNGEE. The V and J ends lost 3 bases and 1 base, in that order; junction bases with no gene match: 3. The CDR3 runs 15 residues.

The sample holds many counts of this clone. The V and J genes are TRBV28 and TRBJ2-3; 10 bases fit TRBD2. Germline V gene sequence: CDR1 MDHEN, CDR2 SYDVKM. This CDR3 is 15 amino acids long. J was trimmed by 5 bases and V by 3 bases; bases with no gene match: 5. Here the CDR3 DNA reads TGTGCCAGCAGTTTCTTAGCGGGAGGAGAAGATACGCAGTATTTT. Protein sequence: CASSFLAGGEDTQYF.